What follows are 20 T cell receptor beta chains derived from one specimen sequenced in a study of cytomegalovirus exposure and HLA in healthy donors. A multiplex PCR was run with 60 Vbeta primers and 13 Jbeta primers. Repertoires were generated with immunoSEQ multiplex PCR, while TCRdb's copy carries only in-frame clones and drops some. The sample contains 200,000 or so clones, 80% to 85% of which appear only once. Sequencing was carried out using PBMCs. The receptors come from a woman aged 18 to 35 in good health and CMV-seropositive.

This rearrangement joins TRBV18 to TRBJ2-5, with a tentative D call TRBD2 (6 bases). The CDR3 is made up of 16 amino acids. Trimming took off 3 bases at V and 4 bases at J, with 18 bases between the two ends. In germline, CDR1 is KGHSH, CDR2 LQKENI. The CDR3 nucleotides are TGTGCCAGCTCACCCCAGCGCGGGGAAAGGGGAGAGACCCAGTACTTC. Its protein is CASSPQRGERGETQYF.

The CDR3 DNA sequence: TGTGCCAGCAGTTGGCGGGACAGGGATGGCTACACCTTC. Its protein is CASSWRDRDGYTF. This chain connects TRBV6-6 to TRBJ1-2, with 9 bases aligning to TRBD1. Per germline, CDR1 MNHNY and CDR2 SVGAGI (reference sequence). The CDR3 sequence is 13 residues long. V was clipped by 4 bases and J by 6 bases; unmatched bases: 3.

The CDR3 spells CASSKRTSGPQETQYF. CDR3 coding DNA: TGTGCCAGCAGTAAACGGACTAGCGGGCCTCAAGAGACCCAGTACTTC. The V call is TRBV6-6, the J call TRBJ2-5; TRBD2 matches at 11 bases. V lost 5 bases, J lost 2 bases, and 7 bases stayed unmatched. The CDR3 is made up of 16 amino acids. The germline gives CDR1 MNHNY, CDR2 SVGAGI (reference sequence).

V and J are TRBV4-1 and TRBJ2-3; D unclear. This CDR3 region has 14 residues. Germline assignment: CDR1 MGHRA and CDR2 YSYEKL. With 0 bases removed from V and 4 bases from J, the gap between germline ends came to 8 bases. The CDR3 reads CASSQERRPDTQYF. As DNA, the CDR3 is TGCGCCAGCAGCCAAGAAAGGCGGCCAGATACGCAGTATTTT.

This rearrangement joins TRBV6-4 to TRBJ1-1, with unresolved D. The CDR3 loop spans 14 amino acids. Trimming took off 6 bases at V and 0 bases at J, with 11 bases between the two ends. Germline V gives CDR1 MRHNA, CDR2 SNTAGT. Written as DNA, the CDR3 is TGTGCCAGCAGCCCAGATTACCTGAACACTGAAGCTTTCTTT. This encodes CASSPDYLNTEAFF.

This clone appeared a few times. This sample also contains other DNA sequences that code for the same CDR3. J is TRBJ2-7 and V is TRBV18; 8 bases match TRBD1. The CDR3 covers 14 residues. Germline trimming cut 6 bases from V and 3 bases from J; bases unmatched to any gene: 7. The germline V gene has CDR1 KGHSH and CDR2 LQKENI. The CDR3 nucleotides read TGTGCCAGCTCCCCCGGGACAGGTTTCTACGAGCAGTACTTC. Amino acids: CASSPGTGFYEQYF. Together with reference TRBV18 and TRBJ2-7, the CDR3 gives the full variable domain: NAGVMQNPRHLVRRRGQEARLRCSPMKGHSHVYWYRQLPEEGLKFMVYLQKENIIDESGMPKERFSAEFPKEGPSILRIQQVVRGDSAAYFCASSPGTGFYEQYFGPGTRLTVT.

The V call is TRBV2, the J call TRBJ2-5; D is ambiguous. The CDR3 is made up of 14 amino acids. Looked up from germline, CDR1 is SNHLY and CDR2 is FYNNEI. The V end was cut by 2 bases, the J end by 5 bases, with 12 bases between. CDR3 nucleotides: TGTGCCAGCAGTGAACGGCCAGCGATGGAGACCCAGTACTTC. It codes for CASSERPAMETQYF.

This clone was seen just once. This chain connects TRBV19 to TRBJ1-1; D might be TRBD1 (5 bases). The V gene lost 1 base and the J gene lost 1 base, with 10 bases spanning the gap. This CDR3 contains 15 residues. Germline V gene data show CDR1 as LNHDA and CDR2 as SQIVND (reference sequence). As DNA, the CDR3 is TGTGCCAGTAGTATAGTAGGCACAGGGAACACTGAAGCTTTCTTT. This gives the protein CASSIVGTGNTEAFF.

The chain carries TRBV7-9 and TRBJ2-3; TRBD1 matches at 9 bases. CDR3 length: 15 amino acids. Per the germline V gene, CDR1 is SEHNR and CDR2 is FQNEAQ (reference sequence). The ends lost 3 bases at V and 1 base at J; junction bases unmatched: 2. The CDR3 protein is CASSFRQGGTDTQYF. In DNA, the CDR3 is TGTGCCAGCAGCTTCCGACAGGGGGGCACAGATACGCAGTATTTT.

A note on this clone: Distinct nucleotide sequences in the sample also encode this CDR3. V is TRBV7-3 and J is TRBJ2-1; the D is unclear. V lost 2 bases to trimming and J lost 0 bases, with 8 bases between them. This CDR3 contains 15 residues. Germline CDR1 reads SGHTA; CDR2 reads FQGTGA. The DNA for the CDR3 is TGTGCCAGCAGCTTACTGGCGGCCTCCTACAATGAGCAGTTCTTC. Its protein product is CASSLLAASYNEQFF.

This chain joins TRBV30 and TRBJ2-7; 7 nucleotides match TRBD1. The germline gives CDR1 GTSNPN, CDR2 SVGIG (reference sequence). V shed 2 bases and J 4 bases; nucleotides not matched to a gene: 8. CDR3 length equals 14 residues. This CDR3 reads CAWSSKQGLYEQYF. The CDR3 nucleotides read TGTGCCTGGAGTTCTAAACAGGGGCTATACGAGCAGTACTTC.

The chain uses TRBV5-1 and TRBJ1-2; 9 bases agree with TRBD1. CDR1 is SGHRS and CDR2 is YFSETQ in the germline V gene. The CDR3 is 15 amino acids. The V segment lost 5 bases and the J segment 5 bases; nucleotides outside the gene matches: 10. CDR3 coding DNA: TGCGCCAGCAGTGCCGCCGACAGGGGGATTTATGGCTACACCTTC. Translating gives CASSAADRGIYGYTF.

V is TRBV6-1 and J is TRBJ1-5; D possibly corresponds to TRBD1 (5 bases). The CDR3 is 12 residues long. Germline CDR1 MNHNS, CDR2 SASEGT. Trimming cost V 6 bases and J 7 bases, with 10 bases left between them. CDR3 residues: CASSDGGQPQHF. CDR3 bases: TGTGCCAGCAGCGATGGGGGGCAGCCCCAGCATTTT.

The chain joins TRBV6-6 to TRBJ2-5, with 8 bases aligning to TRBD2. The CDR3 contains 14 residues. V lost 5 bases, J lost 10 bases, and 12 bases stayed unmatched. Per the germline V gene, CDR1 is MNHNY and CDR2 is SVGAGI (reference sequence). In nucleotides, the CDR3 is TGTGCCAGCAGTCGTCTCTCCGGGACTAGTGACCAGTACTTC. As protein: CASSRLSGTSDQYF.

This chain links TRBV5-1 with TRBJ1-1; 9 positions agree with TRBD1. Trimming took 4 bases from V and 2 from J; bases not matched to a gene: 6. This CDR3 contains 15 residues. CDR1 SGHRS and CDR2 YFSETQ come from the germline V gene. The CDR3 nucleotides are TGCGCCAGCAGCCCCAAGGACAGGGGAAACACTGAAGCTTTCTTT. It specifies CASSPKDRGNTEAFF. The full variable domain, in which reference TRBV5-1 and TRBJ1-1 provide the parts outside the CDR3, is KAGVTQTPRYLIKTRGQQVTLSCSPISGHRSVSWYQQTPGQGLQFLFEYFSETQRNKGNFPGRFSGRQFSNSRSEMNVSTLELGDSALYLCASSPKDRGNTEAFFGQGTRLTVV.

The V and J genes are TRBV5-6 and TRBJ2-7; the D gene is possibly TRBD2 (6 bases). The length of the CDR3 is 14 residues. Looked up from germline, CDR1 is SGHDT and CDR2 is YYEEEE. Trimming took 5 bases from V and 0 from J, leaving 12 bases between them. This chain's CDR3 is CASSSEGSSYEQYV. DNA for the CDR3: TGTGCCAGCAGTTCGGAGGGAAGCTCCTACGAGCAGTACGTC.

This clone was counted a few times. V gene TRBV2 combines with J gene TRBJ2-7; TRBD2 might be the D (6 bases). V was clipped by 6 bases and J by 1 base, with 13 bases between them. The CDR3 extends over 14 amino acids. Germline assignment: CDR1 SNHLY and CDR2 FYNNEI. The CDR3 nucleotides read TGTGCCAGCAGAGCGCGGGACGGATCCTACGAGCAGTACTTC. Its protein product is CASRARDGSYEQYF.

The J gene is TRBJ1-2, the V gene TRBV5-4; D perhaps matches TRBD1 (6 bases). V lost 5 bases and J lost 6, with 20 bases in between. Germline CDR1 reads SGHNT; CDR2 reads YYREEE (reference sequence). The CDR3 is 15 amino acids. CDR3 sequence: CASRRDRQSLHGYTF. CDR3 in DNA: TGTGCCAGCAGGCGCGACAGGCAGTCTCTCCATGGCTACACCTTC.

V gene TRBV7-9 combines with J gene TRBJ1-1; TRBD1 matches at 10 bases. This CDR3 has 16 amino acids. From germline, CDR1 is SEHNR and CDR2 FQNEAQ (reference sequence). V trimming: 2 bases; J trimming: 2 bases; junction bases outside the gene matches: 5. The CDR3 loop reads CASSLRTGGPNTEAFF. The CDR3 DNA reads as TGTGCCAGCAGCTTAAGGACAGGGGGTCCCAACACTGAAGCTTTCTTT.

The chain is built from TRBV4-3 and TRBJ2-1, with 9 bases lining up with TRBD2. V was pared by 1 base and J by 2 bases, with 3 bases of the junction left unmatched. CDR1 is LGHNA and CDR2 is YSLEER in the germline V gene. This CDR3 is built from 16 residues. Here the CDR3 DNA reads TGCGCCAGCAGCCAAGGAGCTAGCGGGGCCTACAATGAGCAGTTCTTC. The encoded protein is CASSQGASGAYNEQFF.